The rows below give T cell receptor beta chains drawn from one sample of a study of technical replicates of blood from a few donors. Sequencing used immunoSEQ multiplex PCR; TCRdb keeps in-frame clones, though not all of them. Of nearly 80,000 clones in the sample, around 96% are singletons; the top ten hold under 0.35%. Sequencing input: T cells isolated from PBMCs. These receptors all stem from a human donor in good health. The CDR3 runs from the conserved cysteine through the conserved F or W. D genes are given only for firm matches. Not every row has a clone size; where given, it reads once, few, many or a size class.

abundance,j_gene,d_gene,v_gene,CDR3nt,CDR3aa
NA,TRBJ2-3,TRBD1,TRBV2,TGTGCCAGCAGTGACAGGGGGCTCGATACGCAGTATTTT,CASSDRGLDTQYF
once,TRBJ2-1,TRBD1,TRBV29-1,TGCAGCGTGGGATTGGGGACAGGTGCCTACAATGAGCAGTTCTTC,CSVGLGTGAYNEQFF
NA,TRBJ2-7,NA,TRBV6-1,TGTGCCAGCAGTGTTGGCAGTCTCTGGTACGAGCAGTACTTC,CASSVGSLWYEQYF
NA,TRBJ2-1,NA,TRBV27,TGTGCCAGCAGTTTAGGAGGACAGCAAGAGCAGTTCTTC,CASSLGGQQEQFF
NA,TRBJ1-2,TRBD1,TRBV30,TGTGCCTGGACACAGGGGGCCGAAAGGTATGGCTACACCTTC,CAWTQGAERYGYTF
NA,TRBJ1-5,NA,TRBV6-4,TGTGCCAGCGGGACACTGGGGGCTGGATACGGTCAGCCCCAGCATTTT,CASGTLGAGYGQPQHF
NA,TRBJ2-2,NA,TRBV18,TGTGCCAGCTCACAGGGGGCGAACACCGGGGAGCTGTTTTTT,CASSQGANTGELFF
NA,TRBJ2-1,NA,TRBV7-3,TGTGCCAGCAGCTCGGACCCCCGGGGTGAGCAGTTCTTC,CASSSDPRGEQFF
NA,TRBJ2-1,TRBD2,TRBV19,TGTGCCAGTAGTTCTAGCGGAGACTACAATGAGCAGTTCTTC,CASSSSGDYNEQFF
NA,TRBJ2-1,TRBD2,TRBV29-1,TGCAGCGTTGAAGATCGATTGGCGGGAGGGCCCGGTGAGCAGTTCTTC,CSVEDRLAGGPGEQFF
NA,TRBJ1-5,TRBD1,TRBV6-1,TGTGCCAGCAGTGAAGCGGGACAGGGTTTCCAGCCCCAGCATTTT,CASSEAGQGFQPQHF
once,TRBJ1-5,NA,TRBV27,TGTGCCAGCAGTTTTCAAAATCAGCCCCAGCATTTT,CASSFQNQPQHF
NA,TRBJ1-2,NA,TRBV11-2,TGTGCCAGCAGCTTAGCCAACAGCTTTTATGGCTACACCTTC,CASSLANSFYGYTF
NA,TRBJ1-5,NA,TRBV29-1,TGCAGCGTTGGGGCAGGGGTCGGACAGCCCCAGCATTTT,CSVGAGVGQPQHF
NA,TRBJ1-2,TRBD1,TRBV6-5,TGTGCCAGCAGTCTACTCCGGACAGGGGGCTATGGCTACACCTTC,CASSLLRTGGYGYTF
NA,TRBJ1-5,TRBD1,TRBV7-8,TGTGCCAGCAGCCTATCGGGGACAGGGTCAGGTCAGCCCCAGCATTTT,CASSLSGTGSGQPQHF
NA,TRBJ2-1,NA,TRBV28,TGTGCCAGCAGTTTAGCGTATAGCTCCTACAATGAGCAGTTCTTC,CASSLAYSSYNEQFF
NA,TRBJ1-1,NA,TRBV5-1,TGCGCCAGCACCGATGGGAGGGTCCGAGAAGCTTTCTTT,CASTDGRVREAFF
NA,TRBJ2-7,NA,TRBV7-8,TGTGCCAGCAGCTTAGTGTCCAGGGGCTCCTACGAGCAGTACTTC,CASSLVSRGSYEQYF
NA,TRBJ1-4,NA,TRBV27,TGTGCCAGCAGTTCCCGTCGCCTAAATGAAAAACTGTTTTTT,CASSSRRLNEKLFF
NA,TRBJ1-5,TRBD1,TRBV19,TGTGCCAGTAGAGACCAACAGGGGAGTTATAGCAATCAGCCCCAGCATTTT,CASRDQQGSYSNQPQHF
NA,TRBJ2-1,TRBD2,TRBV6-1,TGTGCCAGCAGTGAAGAACTAGCGGGATATGATGAGCAGTTCTTC,CASSEELAGYDEQFF
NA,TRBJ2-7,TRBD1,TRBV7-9,TGTGCCAGCAGCAGACAGGGGGCCTACGAGCAGTACTTC,CASSRQGAYEQYF
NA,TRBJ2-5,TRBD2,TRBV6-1,TGTGCCAGCAGTGTGTCTAGCGGGAGCCTAGAGACCCAGTACTTC,CASSVSSGSLETQYF
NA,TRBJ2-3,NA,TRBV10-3,TGTGCCATCAATCCAGGGGAAGCTCACAACGGCACAGATACGCAGTATTTT,CAINPGEAHNGTDTQYF
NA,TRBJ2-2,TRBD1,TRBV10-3,TGTGCCACCCAGGGACAGCGGAACACCGGGGAGCTGTTTTTT,CATQGQRNTGELFF
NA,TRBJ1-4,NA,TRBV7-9,TGTGCCAGCAGCATCGGACAGCCCCGGAATGAAAAACTGTTTTTT,CASSIGQPRNEKLFF
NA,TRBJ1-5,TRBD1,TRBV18,TGTGCCAGCTCACCATCAAGAGGGGGCGGAAATCAGCCCCAGCATTTT,CASSPSRGGGNQPQHF
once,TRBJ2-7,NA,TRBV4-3,TGCGCCAGCAGCCAAGATGCGTTATCCTACGAGCAGTACTTC,CASSQDALSYEQYF
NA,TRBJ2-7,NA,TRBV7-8,TGTGCCAGCAGCCCAGGGAACGAGCAGTACTTC,CASSPGNEQYF
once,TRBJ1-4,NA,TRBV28,TGTGCCAGCAGTTTTGACCTAGGAAATGAAAAACTGTTTTTT,CASSFDLGNEKLFF
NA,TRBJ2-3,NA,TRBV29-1,TGCAGCGTTGAAGCCCAAACAGGGTTTGGGACAGATACGCAGTATTTT,CSVEAQTGFGTDTQYF
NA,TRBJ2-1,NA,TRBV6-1,TGTGCCAGCAGTGCCTTCGGGAGAGCCGGTTACAATGAGCAGTTCTTC,CASSAFGRAGYNEQFF
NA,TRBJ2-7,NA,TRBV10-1,TGCGCCAGCAGTGAGTCTGGCAGCTACGAGCAGTACTTC,CASSESGSYEQYF
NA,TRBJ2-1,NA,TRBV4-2,TGTGCCAGCAGCCAGGACGGGGGTTCCTACAATGAGCAGTTCTTC,CASSQDGGSYNEQFF
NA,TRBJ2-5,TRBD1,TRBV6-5,TGTGCCAGCAGTTACTCGAGGACAGGGGGCAAAGAGACCCAGTACTTC,CASSYSRTGGKETQYF